A selection of T cell receptor beta chains follows, all from one sample in a study of T-cell memory formation after mild COVID-19. TCRdb reanalysed the 5' RACE reads using MiXCR and keeps one entry per CDR3 protein. This sample yields 210,000 or so distinct CDR3 sequences, of which approximately 30% are seen a single time; roughly an eighth belongs to the top ten. Sequencing was done on a sample of PBMCs or a T cell subset sorted from them (not recorded which). The source is an adult woman who had mild COVID-19 (a few samples of this study predate the infection). Cell type and time point are not known. Each CDR3 is given without its conserved first and last residue. Each record gives: clone size, V gene, J gene, CDR3 protein. Expanded clones get a size class; other rows say once, few or many, or leave the size out.

size: few; V: TRBV7-8; J: TRBJ2-3; CDR3: ASRKAERTDTQY
size: few; V: TRBV21-1; J: TRBJ2-2; CDR3: ASNRRPGLDGELF
size: NA; V: TRBV6-5; J: TRBJ1-5; CDR3: ASSWGSNQPQH
size: NA; V: TRBV7-2; J: TRBJ2-6; CDR3: ASSLRGTGTPDLT
size: NA; V: TRBV20-1; J: TRBJ2-7; CDR3: SARVGLAGAEQY
size: NA; V: TRBV7-9; J: TRBJ2-7; CDR3: ASSLTGTSYEQY
size: few; V: TRBV5-1; J: TRBJ2-7; CDR3: ASRGEGSSEQY
size: few; V: TRBV19; J: TRBJ2-1; CDR3: ASSRDSAYNEQF
size: few; V: TRBV7-2; J: TRBJ2-1; CDR3: ASRQGQGAYNEQF
size: NA; V: TRBV15; J: TRBJ2-1; CDR3: ATSKALATNNEQF
size: few; V: TRBV12-3/TRBV12-4; J: TRBJ1-5; CDR3: ASSLAGQGHQPQH
size: NA; V: TRBV9; J: TRBJ1-6; CDR3: ASSGRQGDSPLH
size: few; V: TRBV6-6; J: TRBJ1-1; CDR3: ATRPGAKGVGEAF
size: NA; V: TRBV13; J: TRBJ2-7; CDR3: ASSLAGIAYEQY